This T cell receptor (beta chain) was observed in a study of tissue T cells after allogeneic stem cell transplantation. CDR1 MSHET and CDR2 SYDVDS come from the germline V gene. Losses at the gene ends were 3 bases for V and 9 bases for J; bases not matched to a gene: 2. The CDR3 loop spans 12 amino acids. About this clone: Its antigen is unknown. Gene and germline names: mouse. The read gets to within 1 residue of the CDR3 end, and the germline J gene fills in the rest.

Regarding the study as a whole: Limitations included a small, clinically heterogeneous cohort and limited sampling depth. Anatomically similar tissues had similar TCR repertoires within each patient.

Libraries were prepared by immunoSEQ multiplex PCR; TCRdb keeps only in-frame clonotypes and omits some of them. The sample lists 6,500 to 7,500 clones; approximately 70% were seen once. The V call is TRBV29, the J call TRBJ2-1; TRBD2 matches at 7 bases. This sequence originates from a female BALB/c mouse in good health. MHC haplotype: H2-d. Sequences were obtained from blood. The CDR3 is CASSFPGGEQFF. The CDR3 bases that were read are TGTGCTAGCAGTTTTCCTGGGGGTGAGCAGTTC.